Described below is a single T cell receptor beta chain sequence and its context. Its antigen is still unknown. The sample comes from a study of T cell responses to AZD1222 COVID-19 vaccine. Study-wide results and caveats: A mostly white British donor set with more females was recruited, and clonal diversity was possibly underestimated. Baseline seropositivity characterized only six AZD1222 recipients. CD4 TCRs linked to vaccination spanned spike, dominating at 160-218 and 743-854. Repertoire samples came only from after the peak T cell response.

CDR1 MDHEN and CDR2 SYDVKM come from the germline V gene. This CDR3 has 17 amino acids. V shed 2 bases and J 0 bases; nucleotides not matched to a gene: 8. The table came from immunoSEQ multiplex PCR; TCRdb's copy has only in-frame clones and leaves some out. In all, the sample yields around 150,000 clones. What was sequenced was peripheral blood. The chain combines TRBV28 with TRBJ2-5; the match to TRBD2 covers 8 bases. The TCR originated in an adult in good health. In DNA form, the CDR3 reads TGTGCCAGCAGTTTAGTGGCGGGGGGACCGTACCAAGAGACCCAGTACTTC. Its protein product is CASSLVAGGPYQETQYF.